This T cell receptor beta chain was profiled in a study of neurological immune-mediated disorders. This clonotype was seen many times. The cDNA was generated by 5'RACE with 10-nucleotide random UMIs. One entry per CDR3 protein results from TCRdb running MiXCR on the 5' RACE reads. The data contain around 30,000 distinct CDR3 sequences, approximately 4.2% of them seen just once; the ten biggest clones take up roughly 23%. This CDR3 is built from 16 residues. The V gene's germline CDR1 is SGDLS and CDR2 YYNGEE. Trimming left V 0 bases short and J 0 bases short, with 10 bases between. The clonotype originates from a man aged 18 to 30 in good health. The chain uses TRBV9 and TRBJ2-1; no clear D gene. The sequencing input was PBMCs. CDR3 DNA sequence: TGTGCCAGCAGCGTAGCTTGGGGTAGCTCCTACAATGAGCAGTTCTTC. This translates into CASSVAWGSSYNEQFF.